The table lists the clone carrying this T cell receptor (beta chain) with a few counts. The data belong to a study of blood T cells in healthy people across ages. The CDR3 runs to 13 residues. Germline V lookup: CDR1 MGHDK, CDR2 SYGVNS. V was trimmed by 3 bases and J by 7 bases, leaving 13 bases between them. Alongside a J-beta primer mix, a sample-barcoded 5' primer served in a second PCR lasting 7 to 11 cycles. TCRdb re-called the 5' RACE reads with MiXCR, one entry per CDR3 protein. The repertoire has some 1,800,000 distinct CDR3 sequences, roughly two fifths of them found once; the top ten carry roughly 24%.

This TCR came from a human donor in good health. The specimen sequenced was blood. The V call is TRBV25-1, the J call TRBJ2-7, with no clear D. CDR3 protein: CASSEAFSAEQYF. CDR3 nucleotides: TGTGCCAGCAGTGAGGCCTTTAGTGCAGAGCAGTACTTC.